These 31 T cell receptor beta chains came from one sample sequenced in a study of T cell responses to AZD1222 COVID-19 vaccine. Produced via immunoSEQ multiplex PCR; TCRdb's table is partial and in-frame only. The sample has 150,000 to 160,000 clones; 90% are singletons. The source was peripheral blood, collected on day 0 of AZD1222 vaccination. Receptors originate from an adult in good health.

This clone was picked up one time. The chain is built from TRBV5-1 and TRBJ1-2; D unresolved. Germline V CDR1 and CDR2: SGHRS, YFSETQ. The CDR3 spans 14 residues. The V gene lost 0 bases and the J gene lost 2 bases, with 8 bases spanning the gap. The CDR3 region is CASSLDTLNYGYTF. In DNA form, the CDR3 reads TGCGCCAGCAGCTTGGACACTCTCAACTATGGCTACACCTTC.

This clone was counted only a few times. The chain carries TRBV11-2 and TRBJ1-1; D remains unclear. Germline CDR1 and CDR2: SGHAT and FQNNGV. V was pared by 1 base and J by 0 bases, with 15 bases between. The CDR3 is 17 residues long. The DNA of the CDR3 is TGTGCCAGCAGCTTAGGTCTCCGAGGAAGCGTGAACACTGAAGCTTTCTTT. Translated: CASSLGLRGSVNTEAFF.

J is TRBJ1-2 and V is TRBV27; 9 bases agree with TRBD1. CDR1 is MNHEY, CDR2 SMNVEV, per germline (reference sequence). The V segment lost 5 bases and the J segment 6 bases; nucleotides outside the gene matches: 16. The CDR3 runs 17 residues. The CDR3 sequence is CASSPLGQGLINHGYTF. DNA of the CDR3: TGTGCCAGCAGTCCCCTCGGACAGGGGCTAATAAACCATGGCTACACCTTC.

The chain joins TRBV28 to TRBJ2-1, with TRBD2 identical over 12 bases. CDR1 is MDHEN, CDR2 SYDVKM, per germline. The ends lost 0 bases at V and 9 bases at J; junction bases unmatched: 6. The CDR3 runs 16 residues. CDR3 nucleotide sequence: TGTGCCAGCAGTTTATGCCTAGCGGGAGGGCCTTGTGAGCAGTTCTTC. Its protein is CASSLCLAGGPCEQFF. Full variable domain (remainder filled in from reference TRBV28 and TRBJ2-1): DVKVTQSSRYLVKRTGEKVFLECVQDMDHENMFWYRQDPGLGLRLIYFSYDVKMKEKGDIPEGYSVSREKKERFSLILESASTNQTSMYLCASSLCLAGGPCEQFFGPGTRLTVL.

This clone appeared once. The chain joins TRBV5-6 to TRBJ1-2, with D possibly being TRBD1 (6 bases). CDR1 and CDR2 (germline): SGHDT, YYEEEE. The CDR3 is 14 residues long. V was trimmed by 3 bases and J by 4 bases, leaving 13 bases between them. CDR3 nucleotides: TGTGCCAGCAGCTCAGGGGAGAGGGTCTATGGCTACACCTTC. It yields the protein CASSSGERVYGYTF.

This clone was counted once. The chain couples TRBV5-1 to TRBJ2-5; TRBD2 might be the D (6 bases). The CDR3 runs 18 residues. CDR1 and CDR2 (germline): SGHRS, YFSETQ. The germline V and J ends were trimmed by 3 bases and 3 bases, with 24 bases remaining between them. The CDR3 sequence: CASSYATFFGGVKETQYF. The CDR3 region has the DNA TGCGCCAGCAGCTATGCTACTTTTTTTGGCGGGGTGAAAGAGACCCAGTACTTC.

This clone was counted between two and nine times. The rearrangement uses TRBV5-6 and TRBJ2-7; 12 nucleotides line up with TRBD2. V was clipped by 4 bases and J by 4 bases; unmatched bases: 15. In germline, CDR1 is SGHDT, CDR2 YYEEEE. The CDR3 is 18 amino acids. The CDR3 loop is CASSPRLAGAFLRYEQYF. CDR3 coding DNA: TGTGCCAGCAGCCCCAGACTAGCGGGAGCTTTCCTGAGATACGAGCAGTACTTC.

CDR3 nucleotides: TGTGCCAGCAGTGCAGGGATTTTGGAAAAACTGTTTTTT. Translating gives CASSAGILEKLFF. The chain employs TRBV2 and TRBJ1-4; TRBD1 might be the D (5 bases). The CDR3 totals 13 residues. V lost 4 bases to trimming and J lost 8 bases, with 11 bases between them. Germline V gene lookup returns CDR1 SNHLY and CDR2 FYNNEI. Complete variable domain (other parts from reference TRBV2 and TRBJ1-4): EPEVTQTPSHQVTQMGQEVILRCVPISNHLYFYWYRQILGQKVEFLVSFYNNEISEKSEIFDDQFSVERPDGSNFTLKIRSTKLEDSAMYFCASSAGILEKLFFGSGTQLSVL.

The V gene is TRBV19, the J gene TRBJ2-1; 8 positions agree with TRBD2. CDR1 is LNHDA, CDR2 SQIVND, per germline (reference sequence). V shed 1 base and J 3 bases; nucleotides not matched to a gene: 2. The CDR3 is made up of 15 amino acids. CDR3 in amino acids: CASSIAGGVYNEQFF. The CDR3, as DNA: TGTGCCAGTAGTATAGCCGGGGGGGTCTACAATGAGCAGTTCTTC.

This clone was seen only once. CDR3 DNA sequence: TGTGCCAGCAGCGATAACAGAGACACTGAAGCTTTCTTT. Translating gives CASSDNRDTEAFF. This chain joins TRBV7-8 and TRBJ1-1; no reliable D call. Trimming took off 5 bases at V and 3 bases at J, with 10 bases between the two ends. The germline V gene encodes CDR1 SGHVS and CDR2 FQNEAQ. There are 13 residues in the CDR3.

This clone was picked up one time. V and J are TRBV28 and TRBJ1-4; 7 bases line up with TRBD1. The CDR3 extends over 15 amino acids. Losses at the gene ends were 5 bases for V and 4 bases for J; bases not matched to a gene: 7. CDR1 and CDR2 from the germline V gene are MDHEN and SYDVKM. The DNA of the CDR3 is TGTGCCAGCAGTGCGGACAGGCGCCTTAATGAAAAACTGTTTTTT. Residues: CASSADRRLNEKLFF.

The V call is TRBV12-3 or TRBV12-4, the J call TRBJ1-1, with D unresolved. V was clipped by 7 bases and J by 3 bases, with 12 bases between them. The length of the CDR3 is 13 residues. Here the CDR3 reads CASTFSGYTEAFF. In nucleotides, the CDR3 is TGTGCCAGCACTTTTTCGGGTTACACTGAAGCTTTCTTT.

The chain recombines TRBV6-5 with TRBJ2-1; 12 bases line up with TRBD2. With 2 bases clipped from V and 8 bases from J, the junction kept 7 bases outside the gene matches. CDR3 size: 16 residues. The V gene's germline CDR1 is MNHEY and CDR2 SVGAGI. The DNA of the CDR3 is TGTGCCAGCAGTTACCTGACTAGCGGGAGACGCTATGAGCAGTTCTTC. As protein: CASSYLTSGRRYEQFF.

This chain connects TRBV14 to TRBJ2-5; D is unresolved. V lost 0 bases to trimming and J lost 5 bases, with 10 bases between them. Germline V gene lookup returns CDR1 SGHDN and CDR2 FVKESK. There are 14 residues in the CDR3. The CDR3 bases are TGTGCCAGCAGCCAAGAATTAGGGCAGGAGACCCAGTACTTC. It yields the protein CASSQELGQETQYF.

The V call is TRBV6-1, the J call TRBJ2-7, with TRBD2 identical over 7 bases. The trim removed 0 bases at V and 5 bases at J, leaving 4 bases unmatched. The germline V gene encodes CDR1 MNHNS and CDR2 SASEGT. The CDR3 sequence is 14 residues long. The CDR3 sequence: CASSEAGGHNEQYF. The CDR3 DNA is TGTGCCAGCAGTGAAGCGGGAGGGCACAACGAGCAGTACTTC.

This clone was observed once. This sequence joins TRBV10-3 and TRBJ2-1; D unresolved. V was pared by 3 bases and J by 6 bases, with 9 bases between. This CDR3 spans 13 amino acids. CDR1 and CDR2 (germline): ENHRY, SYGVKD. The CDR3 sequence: CAISDKVSNEQFF. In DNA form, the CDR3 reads TGTGCCATCAGTGATAAAGTCAGCAATGAGCAGTTCTTC.

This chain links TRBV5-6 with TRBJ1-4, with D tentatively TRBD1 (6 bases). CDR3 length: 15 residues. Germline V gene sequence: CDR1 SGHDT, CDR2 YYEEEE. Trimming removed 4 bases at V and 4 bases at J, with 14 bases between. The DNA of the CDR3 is TGTGCCAGCAGCCCCGGACAGTCCCGTAATGAAAAACTGTTTTTT. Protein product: CASSPGQSRNEKLFF.

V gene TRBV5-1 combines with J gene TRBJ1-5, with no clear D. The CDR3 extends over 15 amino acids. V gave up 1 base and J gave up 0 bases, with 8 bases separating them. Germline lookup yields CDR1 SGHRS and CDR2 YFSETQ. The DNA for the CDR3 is TGCGCCAGCAGCTTGATGGGATATAGCAATCAGCCCCAGCATTTT. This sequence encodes CASSLMGYSNQPQHF.

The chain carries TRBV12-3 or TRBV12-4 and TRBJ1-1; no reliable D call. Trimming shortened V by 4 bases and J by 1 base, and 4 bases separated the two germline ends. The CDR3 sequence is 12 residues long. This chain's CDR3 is CASSSGNTEAFF. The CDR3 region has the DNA TGTGCCAGCAGTTCAGGGAACACTGAAGCTTTCTTT.

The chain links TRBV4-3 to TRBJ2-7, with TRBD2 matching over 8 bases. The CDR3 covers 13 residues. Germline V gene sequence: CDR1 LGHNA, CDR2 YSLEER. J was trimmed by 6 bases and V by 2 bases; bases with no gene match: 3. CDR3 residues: CASSQTTSAEQYF. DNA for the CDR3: TGCGCCAGCAGCCAAACGACTAGCGCCGAGCAGTACTTC.

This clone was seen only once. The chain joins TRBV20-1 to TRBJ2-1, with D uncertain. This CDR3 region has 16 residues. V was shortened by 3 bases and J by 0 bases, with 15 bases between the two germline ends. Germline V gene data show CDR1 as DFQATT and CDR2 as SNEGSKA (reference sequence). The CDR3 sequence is CSASSPGKSSYNEQFF. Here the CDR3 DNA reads TGCAGTGCTAGTTCGCCGGGTAAATCCTCCTACAATGAGCAGTTCTTC.

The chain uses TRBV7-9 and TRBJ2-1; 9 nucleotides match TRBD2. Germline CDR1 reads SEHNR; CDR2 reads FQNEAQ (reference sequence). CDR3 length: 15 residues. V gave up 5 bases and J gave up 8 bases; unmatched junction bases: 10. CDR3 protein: CASSPWGSGSHEQFF. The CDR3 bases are TGTGCCAGCAGCCCCTGGGGTAGCGGGAGTCATGAGCAGTTCTTC.

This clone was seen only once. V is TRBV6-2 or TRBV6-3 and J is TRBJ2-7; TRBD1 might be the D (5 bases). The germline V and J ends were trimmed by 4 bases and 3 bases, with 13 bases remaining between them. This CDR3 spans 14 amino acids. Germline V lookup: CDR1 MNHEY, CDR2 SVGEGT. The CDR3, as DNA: TGTGCCAGCAGTTCCGGGCAGGGTAACTACGAGCAGTACTTC. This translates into CASSSGQGNYEQYF.

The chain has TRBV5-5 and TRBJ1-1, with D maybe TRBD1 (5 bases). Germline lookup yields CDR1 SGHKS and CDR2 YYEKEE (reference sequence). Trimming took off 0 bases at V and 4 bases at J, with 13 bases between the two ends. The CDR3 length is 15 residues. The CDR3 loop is CASSLAAGYGTEAFF. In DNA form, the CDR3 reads TGTGCCAGCAGCTTGGCCGCAGGGTACGGCACTGAAGCTTTCTTT.

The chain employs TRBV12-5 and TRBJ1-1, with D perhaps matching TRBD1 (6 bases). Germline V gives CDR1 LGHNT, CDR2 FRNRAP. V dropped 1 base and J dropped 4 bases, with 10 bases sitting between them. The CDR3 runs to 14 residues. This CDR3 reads CASGLEGGATEAFF. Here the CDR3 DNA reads TGTGCTAGTGGTTTGGAGGGGGGTGCCACTGAAGCTTTCTTT. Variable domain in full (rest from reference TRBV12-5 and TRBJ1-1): DARVTQTPRHKVTEMGQEVTMRCQPILGHNTVFWYRQTMMQGLELLAYFRNRAPLDDSGMPKDRFSAEMPDATLATLKIQPSEPRDSAVYFCASGLEGGATEAFFGQGTRLTVV.

CDR3 bases: TGTGCCAGCAGCGCGCAGGGTCCCCATAATTCACCCCTCCACTTT. Translated: CASSAQGPHNSPLHF. V usage is TRBV7-9 and J usage is TRBJ1-6, with D possibly TRBD1 on 5 matching bases. The CDR3 covers 15 residues. Germline loops: CDR1 SEHNR, CDR2 FQNEAQ (reference sequence). V was trimmed by 5 bases and J by 5 bases, leaving 13 bases between them.

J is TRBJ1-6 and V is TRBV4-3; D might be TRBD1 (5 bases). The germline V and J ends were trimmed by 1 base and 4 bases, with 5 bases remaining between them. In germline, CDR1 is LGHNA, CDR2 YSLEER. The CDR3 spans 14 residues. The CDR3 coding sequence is TGCGCCAGCAGCCAAGGACAGTATAATTCACCCCTCCACTTT. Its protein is CASSQGQYNSPLHF.

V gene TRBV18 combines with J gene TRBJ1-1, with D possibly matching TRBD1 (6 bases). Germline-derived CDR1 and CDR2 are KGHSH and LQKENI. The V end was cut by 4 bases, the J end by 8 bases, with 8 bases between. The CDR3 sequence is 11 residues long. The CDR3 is CASSQDREAFF. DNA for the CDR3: TGTGCCAGCTCACAAGACAGGGAAGCTTTCTTT.

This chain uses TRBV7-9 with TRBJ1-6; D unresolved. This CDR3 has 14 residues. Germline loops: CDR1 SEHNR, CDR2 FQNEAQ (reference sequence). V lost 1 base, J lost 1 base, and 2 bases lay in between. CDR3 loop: CASSLDSYNSPLHF. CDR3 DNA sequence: TGTGCCAGCAGCTTAGATTCCTATAATTCACCCCTCCACTTT.

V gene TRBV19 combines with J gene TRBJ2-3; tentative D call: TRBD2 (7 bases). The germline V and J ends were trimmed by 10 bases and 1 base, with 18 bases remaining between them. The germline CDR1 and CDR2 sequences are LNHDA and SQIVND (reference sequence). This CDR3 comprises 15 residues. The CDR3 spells CAICRGGEGTDTQYF. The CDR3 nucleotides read TGTGCCATTTGTAGGGGGGGAGAGGGCACAGATACGCAGTATTTT.

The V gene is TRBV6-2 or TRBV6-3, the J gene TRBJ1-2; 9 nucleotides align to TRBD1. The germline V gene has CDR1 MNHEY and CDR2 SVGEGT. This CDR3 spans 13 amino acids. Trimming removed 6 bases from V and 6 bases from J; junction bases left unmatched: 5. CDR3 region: CASSLTGGDGYTF. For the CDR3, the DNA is TGTGCCAGCAGCCTCACAGGGGGCGATGGCTACACCTTC.